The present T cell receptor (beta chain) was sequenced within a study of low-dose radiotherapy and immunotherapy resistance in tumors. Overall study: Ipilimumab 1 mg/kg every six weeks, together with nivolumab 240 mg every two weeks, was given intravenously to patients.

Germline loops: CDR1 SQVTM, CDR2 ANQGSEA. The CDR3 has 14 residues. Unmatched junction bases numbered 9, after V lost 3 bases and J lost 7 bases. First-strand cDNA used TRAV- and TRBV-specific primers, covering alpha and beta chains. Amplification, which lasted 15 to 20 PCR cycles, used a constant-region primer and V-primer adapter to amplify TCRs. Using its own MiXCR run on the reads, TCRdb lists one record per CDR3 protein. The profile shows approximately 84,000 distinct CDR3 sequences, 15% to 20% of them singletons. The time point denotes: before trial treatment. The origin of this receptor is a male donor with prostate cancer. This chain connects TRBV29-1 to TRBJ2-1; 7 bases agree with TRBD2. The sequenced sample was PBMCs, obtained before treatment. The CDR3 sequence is CSVEVERGYNEQFF. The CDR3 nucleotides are TGCAGCGTTGAGGTCGAGCGGGGTTATAATGAGCAGTTCTTC.